A selection of T cell receptor beta chains follows, all from one sample in a study of T cell clones after liver transplantation. Clones were read by immunoSEQ multiplex PCR, and TCRdb kept only the in-frame ones, dropping some. The repertoire holds roughly 55,000 clones, with roughly 70% as singletons. The specimen comprised CD4+ T cells from blood, sampled around 54 months after liver transplant. These receptors were obtained from a human patient who received a liver transplant. Some T cells may be the graft donor's. Each CDR3 is given with its conserved first and last residue. Fields, in order: clone size, J gene, D gene, V gene, CDR3 protein, CDR3 DNA. D genes are given only for firm matches. Not every row has a clone size; where given, it reads once, few, many or a size class.

clone size: few
J gene: TRBJ1-5
D gene: TRBD1
V gene: TRBV19
CDR3 protein: CASSDRGGNQPQHF
CDR3 DNA: TGTGCCAGTAGTGACAGGGGTGGCAATCAGCCCCAGCATTTT

clone size: few
J gene: TRBJ2-1
D gene: NA
V gene: TRBV9
CDR3 protein: CASSVEAQGSDEQFF
CDR3 DNA: TGTGCCAGCAGCGTAGAGGCGCAGGGTAGCGATGAGCAGTTCTTC

clone size: few
J gene: TRBJ1-4
D gene: NA
V gene: TRBV6-6
CDR3 protein: CASSRQDNEKLFF
CDR3 DNA: TGTGCCAGCAGCCGACAGGATAATGAAAAACTGTTTTTT

clone size: NA
J gene: TRBJ1-2
D gene: TRBD1
V gene: TRBV10-1
CDR3 protein: CASSEVAGGSSGYTF
CDR3 DNA: TGCGCCAGCAGTGAGGTCGCAGGGGGCAGCAGTGGCTACACCTTC

clone size: many
J gene: TRBJ2-7
D gene: NA
V gene: TRBV6-1
CDR3 protein: CATGGDGYEQYF
CDR3 DNA: TGTGCCACGGGCGGGGACGGGTACGAGCAGTACTTC

clone size: once
J gene: TRBJ2-1
D gene: NA
V gene: TRBV6-1
CDR3 protein: CASSVRDEQFF
CDR3 DNA: TGTGCCAGCAGTGTTCGAGATGAGCAGTTCTTC

clone size: NA
J gene: TRBJ1-1
D gene: NA
V gene: TRBV7-3
CDR3 protein: CASSQGQNTEAFF
CDR3 DNA: TGTGCCAGCAGCCAGGGCCAGAACACTGAAGCTTTCTTT

clone size: NA
J gene: TRBJ2-2
D gene: NA
V gene: TRBV29-1
CDR3 protein: CSVDSESGTGELFF
CDR3 DNA: TGCAGCGTTGATAGCGAGAGTGGCACCGGGGAGCTGTTTTTT

clone size: NA
J gene: TRBJ1-1
D gene: NA
V gene: TRBV18
CDR3 protein: CASSLRSKNTEAFF
CDR3 DNA: TGTGCCAGCTCACTGCGGAGTAAAAACACTGAAGCTTTCTTT

clone size: few
J gene: TRBJ2-7
D gene: NA
V gene: TRBV15
CDR3 protein: CATSSIAWGSSYEQYF
CDR3 DNA: TGTGCCACCAGCAGCATAGCGTGGGGGAGCTCCTACGAGCAGTACTTC

clone size: NA
J gene: TRBJ2-3
D gene: NA
V gene: TRBV7-7
CDR3 protein: CASSLGQEGTDTQYF
CDR3 DNA: TGTGCCAGCAGCTTAGGGCAGGAAGGCACAGATACGCAGTATTTT

clone size: NA
J gene: TRBJ2-3
D gene: TRBD1
V gene: TRBV6-6
CDR3 protein: CASRADDRATDTQYF
CDR3 DNA: TGTGCCAGCAGAGCCGACGACAGGGCCACAGATACGCAGTATTTT

clone size: NA
J gene: TRBJ1-6
D gene: NA
V gene: TRBV28
CDR3 protein: CASQGISYNSPLHF
CDR3 DNA: TGTGCCAGCCAGGGCATCTCCTATAATTCACCCCTCCACTTT

clone size: once
J gene: TRBJ2-7
D gene: NA
V gene: TRBV6-6
CDR3 protein: CASSMDTLSYEQYF
CDR3 DNA: TGTGCCAGCAGTATGGACACCCTCTCCTACGAGCAGTACTTC

clone size: NA
J gene: TRBJ2-7
D gene: TRBD1
V gene: TRBV29-1
CDR3 protein: CSVRTGGSSYEQYF
CDR3 DNA: TGCAGCGTGCGGACAGGGGGCAGTTCCTACGAGCAGTACTTC

clone size: NA
J gene: TRBJ2-4
D gene: TRBD1
V gene: TRBV5-5
CDR3 protein: CASSLDVQGNIQYF
CDR3 DNA: TGTGCCAGCAGCTTGGACGTACAGGGGAACATTCAGTACTTC

clone size: NA
J gene: TRBJ1-6
D gene: NA
V gene: TRBV28
CDR3 protein: CASRTFRGTLNSPLHF
CDR3 DNA: TGTGCCAGCAGGACTTTTCGAGGGACCCTTAATTCACCCCTCCACTTT

clone size: NA
J gene: TRBJ2-2
D gene: NA
V gene: TRBV6-6
CDR3 protein: CASSYVSRGELFF
CDR3 DNA: TGTGCCAGCAGTTACGTGTCCCGCGGGGAGCTGTTTTTT

clone size: NA
J gene: TRBJ1-6
D gene: NA
V gene: TRBV9
CDR3 protein: CASSAGGSSYNSPLHF
CDR3 DNA: TGTGCCAGCAGCGCTGGGGGGAGCTCCTATAATTCACCCCTCCACTTT

clone size: NA
J gene: TRBJ2-2
D gene: NA
V gene: TRBV7-9
CDR3 protein: CASSFMNLRDMSRELFF
CDR3 DNA: TGTGCCAGCAGCTTTATGAATTTGAGGGACATGTCACGGGAGCTGTTTTTT

clone size: NA
J gene: TRBJ2-3
D gene: NA
V gene: TRBV5-5
CDR3 protein: CASSLGDRTFSGSTDTQYF
CDR3 DNA: TGTGCCAGCAGCTTGGGCGACAGAACCTTTAGCGGTAGCACAGATACGCAGTATTTT

clone size: NA
J gene: TRBJ1-1
D gene: NA
V gene: TRBV2
CDR3 protein: CASSYYTEAFF
CDR3 DNA: TGTGCCAGCAGTTACTACACTGAAGCTTTCTTT

clone size: NA
J gene: TRBJ1-1
D gene: NA
V gene: TRBV2
CDR3 protein: CASSEQGDNTEAFF
CDR3 DNA: TGTGCCAGCAGCGAACAGGGAGATAACACTGAAGCTTTCTTT

clone size: NA
J gene: TRBJ1-1
D gene: NA
V gene: TRBV7-2
CDR3 protein: CASSEGVRTEAFF
CDR3 DNA: TGTGCCAGCAGCGAAGGGGTGAGGACTGAAGCTTTCTTT

clone size: NA
J gene: TRBJ2-5
D gene: NA
V gene: TRBV6-1
CDR3 protein: CASSLQWTQYF
CDR3 DNA: TGTGCCAGCAGCCTCCAATGGACCCAGTACTTC

clone size: medium-sized
J gene: TRBJ2-6
D gene: NA
V gene: TRBV27
CDR3 protein: CASSRQAGANVLTF
CDR3 DNA: TGTGCCAGCAGTAGACAGGCCGGGGCCAACGTCCTGACTTTC

clone size: NA
J gene: TRBJ2-6
D gene: NA
V gene: TRBV7-3
CDR3 protein: CASSLGAGRSGANVLTF
CDR3 DNA: TGTGCCAGCAGCTTAGGGGCGGGACGCTCTGGGGCCAACGTCCTGACTTTC

clone size: once
J gene: TRBJ1-2
D gene: NA
V gene: TRBV5-4
CDR3 protein: CASSLRRYYGYTF
CDR3 DNA: TGTGCCAGCAGCTTGAGGCGGTACTATGGCTACACCTTC

clone size: few
J gene: TRBJ2-3
D gene: NA
V gene: TRBV19
CDR3 protein: CASSPGSSTGGTDTQYF
CDR3 DNA: TGTGCCAGTAGTCCAGGATCATCGACAGGTGGAACAGATACGCAGTATTTT

clone size: NA
J gene: TRBJ1-5
D gene: NA
V gene: TRBV10-3
CDR3 protein: CAISESGRNNQPQHF
CDR3 DNA: TGTGCCATCAGTGAGTCTGGACGGAACAATCAGCCCCAGCATTTT

clone size: NA
J gene: TRBJ2-2
D gene: TRBD1
V gene: TRBV5-1
CDR3 protein: CASRQDRGPGGELFF
CDR3 DNA: TGCGCCAGCAGGCAGGACAGGGGGCCTGGCGGGGAGCTGTTTTTT

clone size: NA
J gene: TRBJ1-4
D gene: NA
V gene: TRBV7-2
CDR3 protein: CASSFRMSGGRANEKLFF
CDR3 DNA: TGTGCCAGCAGCTTTAGAATGTCGGGGGGCAGGGCAAATGAAAAACTGTTTTTT

clone size: few
J gene: TRBJ1-2
D gene: NA
V gene: TRBV10-1
CDR3 protein: CASSESRVDGYTF
CDR3 DNA: TGCGCCAGCAGTGAGTCAAGGGTGGATGGCTACACCTTC

clone size: NA
J gene: TRBJ2-1
D gene: NA
V gene: TRBV30
CDR3 protein: CAWSLGLYNEQFF
CDR3 DNA: TGTGCCTGGAGTCTGGGTCTCTACAATGAGCAGTTCTTC

clone size: medium-sized
J gene: TRBJ1-3
D gene: NA
V gene: TRBV15
CDR3 protein: CATSRRSFSGNTIYF
CDR3 DNA: TGTGCCACCAGCCGACGTTCGTTCTCTGGAAACACCATATATTTT

clone size: few
J gene: TRBJ1-1
D gene: NA
V gene: TRBV4-2
CDR3 protein: CASSPRRTGLVTEAFF
CDR3 DNA: TGTGCCAGCAGCCCAAGACGTACGGGGTTGGTCACTGAAGCTTTCTTT

clone size: NA
J gene: TRBJ2-7
D gene: TRBD1
V gene: TRBV28
CDR3 protein: CASNTDRGVDEQYF
CDR3 DNA: TGTGCCAGCAATACGGACAGGGGTGTCGACGAGCAGTACTTC

clone size: NA
J gene: TRBJ2-3
D gene: NA
V gene: TRBV6-1
CDR3 protein: CASRERAVDTQYF
CDR3 DNA: TGTGCCAGCAGGGAACGGGCGGTGGATACGCAGTATTTT

clone size: NA
J gene: TRBJ2-3
D gene: TRBD2
V gene: TRBV19
CDR3 protein: CASKERGGRGSTDTQYF
CDR3 DNA: TGTGCCAGTAAGGAGCGGGGGGGCCGAGGCAGCACAGATACGCAGTATTTT

clone size: NA
J gene: TRBJ1-5
D gene: NA
V gene: TRBV1
CDR3 protein: CTSSFEGARGNQPQHF
CDR3 DNA: TGCACCAGCAGTTTCGAGGGGGCGCGAGGCAATCAGCCCCAGCATTTT

clone size: NA
J gene: TRBJ1-2
D gene: TRBD1
V gene: TRBV6-5
CDR3 protein: CASRGGADRGYGYTF
CDR3 DNA: TGTGCCAGCAGGGGGGGGGCAGACAGGGGGTATGGCTACACCTTC

clone size: NA
J gene: TRBJ2-7
D gene: NA
V gene: TRBV28
CDR3 protein: CASSFVSGGEQYF
CDR3 DNA: TGTGCCAGCAGTTTTGTGTCAGGTGGAGAGCAGTACTTC

clone size: NA
J gene: TRBJ1-1
D gene: NA
V gene: TRBV18
CDR3 protein: CASSPPSKTNTEAFF
CDR3 DNA: TGTGCCAGCTCACCACCTTCAAAAACGAACACTGAAGCTTTCTTT

clone size: NA
J gene: TRBJ2-1
D gene: TRBD2
V gene: TRBV7-2
CDR3 protein: CASSKTPGTSGGVEQFF
CDR3 DNA: TGTGCCAGCAGTAAAACCCCCGGGACTAGCGGGGGGGTTGAGCAGTTCTTC

clone size: NA
J gene: TRBJ1-3
D gene: NA
V gene: TRBV10-2
CDR3 protein: CASTWSPGDTDLTIYF
CDR3 DNA: TGCGCCAGCACCTGGTCCCCTGGGGACACGGATTTAACCATATATTTT

clone size: NA
J gene: TRBJ1-2
D gene: NA
V gene: TRBV9
CDR3 protein: CASSGGARYGYTF
CDR3 DNA: TGTGCCAGCAGCGGCGGCGCAAGGTATGGCTACACCTTC

clone size: NA
J gene: TRBJ1-5
D gene: NA
V gene: TRBV19
CDR3 protein: CASRGTFSNQPQHF
CDR3 DNA: TGTGCCAGTAGGGGGACTTTTAGCAATCAGCCCCAGCATTTT

clone size: NA
J gene: TRBJ1-3
D gene: TRBD1
V gene: TRBV11-2
CDR3 protein: CASSEQGAGGNTIYF
CDR3 DNA: TGTGCCAGCAGCGAACAGGGGGCGGGAGGAAACACCATATATTTT

clone size: NA
J gene: TRBJ2-2
D gene: NA
V gene: TRBV5-1
CDR3 protein: CASSLGGTGELFF
CDR3 DNA: TGCGCCAGCAGCTTGGGGGGCACCGGGGAGCTGTTTTTT

clone size: NA
J gene: TRBJ1-1
D gene: NA
V gene: TRBV4-1
CDR3 protein: CASSPELLRGRMNTEAFF
CDR3 DNA: TGCGCCAGCAGTCCCGAGCTTCTCCGGGGGCGAATGAACACTGAAGCTTTCTTT

clone size: NA
J gene: TRBJ2-3
D gene: TRBD2
V gene: TRBV28
CDR3 protein: CASSLIAGGPDTQYF
CDR3 DNA: TGTGCCAGCAGTTTAATAGCGGGGGGGCCCGATACGCAGTATTTT

clone size: NA
J gene: TRBJ2-7
D gene: NA
V gene: TRBV21-1
CDR3 protein: CASSKVEGDRDYEQYF
CDR3 DNA: TGTGCCAGCAGCAAAGTCGAGGGGGACAGGGACTACGAGCAGTACTTC

clone size: few
J gene: TRBJ1-6
D gene: NA
V gene: TRBV7-3
CDR3 protein: CASSLGSYNSPLHF
CDR3 DNA: TGTGCCAGCAGCTTAGGGTCCTATAATTCACCCCTCCACTTT

clone size: NA
J gene: TRBJ2-3
D gene: TRBD2
V gene: TRBV19
CDR3 protein: CASKNGGSSTDTQYF
CDR3 DNA: TGTGCCAGTAAGAACGGGGGGTCTAGCACAGATACGCAGTATTTT

clone size: NA
J gene: TRBJ2-7
D gene: TRBD2
V gene: TRBV5-6
CDR3 protein: CASSSSGGYSYEQYF
CDR3 DNA: TGTGCCAGCAGCTCCAGCGGGGGCTACAGCTACGAGCAGTACTTC

clone size: NA
J gene: TRBJ1-5
D gene: TRBD1
V gene: TRBV6-1
CDR3 protein: CASSETGGAAQPQHF
CDR3 DNA: TGTGCCAGCAGTGAAACAGGGGGCGCGGCTCAGCCCCAGCATTTT

clone size: NA
J gene: TRBJ2-1
D gene: TRBD2
V gene: TRBV28
CDR3 protein: CASSSGGSGKQFF
CDR3 DNA: TGTGCCAGCAGTTCCGGGGGGTCTGGCAAGCAGTTCTTC

clone size: NA
J gene: TRBJ2-7
D gene: NA
V gene: TRBV19
CDR3 protein: CASSIEFRTTYEQYF
CDR3 DNA: TGTGCCAGTAGTATAGAGTTCAGGACCACCTACGAGCAGTACTTC

clone size: NA
J gene: TRBJ2-1
D gene: TRBD2
V gene: TRBV6-5
CDR3 protein: CASSFRLAGPNEQFF
CDR3 DNA: TGTGCCAGCAGTTTTCGACTAGCGGGGCCCAATGAGCAGTTCTTC